The rows below give T cell receptor beta chains drawn from one sample of a study of T cells after yellow fever vaccination. From the 5' RACE reads, TCRdb called clonotypes with MiXCR, one entry per CDR3 protein. The table lists some 120,000 distinct CDR3 sequences, 12% to 15% of them singletons. This specimen was CD8+ T cells sorted from PBMCs, taken 5 days after the yellow fever booster vaccination. All receptors derive from a man younger than 30 who received the YFV17D yellow fever vaccine. CDR3s include the opening cysteine and the closing phenylalanine or tryptophan. The D gene is left open where the match is weak. Clone size is stated in some rows and not others, as once, few, many or a class when expanded.

CDR3nt,CDR3aa,d_gene,j_gene,abundance,v_gene
TGTGCCAGCAGCTGGACAGGGGAGTCGCGGGGCTACACCTTC,CASSWTGESRGYTF,TRBD1,TRBJ1-2,.,TRBV6-5
TGTGCCAGCAGCTCCCCCGCCTCGCCTGTACAGCAGTACTTC,CASSSPASPVQQYF,.,TRBJ2-7,few,TRBV7-9
TGTGCCAGCAGTTTATTGAGCAGGGTGGGCACCGTGTCGGATGAGCAGTTCTTC,CASSLLSRVGTVSDEQFF,.,TRBJ2-1,few,TRBV27
TGTGCCAGCAGCCCCGGAGATGGGCCCTCCTACGAGCAGTACTTC,CASSPGDGPSYEQYF,.,TRBJ2-7,few,TRBV4-2
TGTGCCAGCAGCACCGGCCCGGGACAAGGAGTGGCCGGGGAGCTGTTTTTT,CASSTGPGQGVAGELFF,.,TRBJ2-2,.,TRBV7-3
TGTGCCAGCAGTTACCCAAGAACCGGGGGCCCCTCCTACAATGAGCAGTTCTTC,CASSYPRTGGPSYNEQFF,.,TRBJ2-1,few,TRBV6-6
TGTGCCAGCAGTTCCCTGGACAGTAGCACAGATACGCAGTATTTT,CASSSLDSSTDTQYF,.,TRBJ2-3,.,TRBV27
TGTGCCAGCAGTTCACAGGGCGACGAAAAACTGTTTTTT,CASSSQGDEKLFF,.,TRBJ1-4,.,TRBV6-2/TRBV6-3
TGTGCCAGCAGCTCCGCGACAGGGGATCAGCCCCAGCATTTT,CASSSATGDQPQHF,TRBD1,TRBJ1-5,.,TRBV7-2
TGTGCCAGCAGCTCCCTAGGGGGTGGACTAGCGGGCTACAATGAGCAGTTCTTC,CASSSLGGGLAGYNEQFF,TRBD2,TRBJ2-1,.,TRBV7-9
TGCAGCGTTGAAATTGCCGGGAGCTACACCTACGAGCAGTACTTC,CSVEIAGSYTYEQYF,.,TRBJ2-7,few,TRBV29-1
TGTGCCAGCAGTTTATATCTGGGACTAGCGTACACCGGGGAGCTGTTTTTT,CASSLYLGLAYTGELFF,TRBD2,TRBJ2-2,.,TRBV12-3/TRBV12-4
TGTGCCAGCACCTTCGGGGGTTCCTACGAGCAGTACTTC,CASTFGGSYEQYF,.,TRBJ2-7,.,TRBV12-3/TRBV12-4
TGTGCCAGCAGCTTATATGGCGGGGTCCAAGAGACCCAGTACTTC,CASSLYGGVQETQYF,.,TRBJ2-5,.,TRBV7-9
TGTGCCAGCAGCGGGCGGACAGGGCTATCCACAGATACGCAGTATTTT,CASSGRTGLSTDTQYF,TRBD1,TRBJ2-3,.,TRBV11-2
TGCAGCGTTCCGGGACAGGGGGTTGAGGCTTTCTTT,CSVPGQGVEAFF,TRBD1,TRBJ1-1,few,TRBV29-1
TGTGCCAGCAGCCAGGGCCGAACCTACGAGCAGTACTTC,CASSQGRTYEQYF,.,TRBJ2-7,.,TRBV27
TGTGCCAGCAGCCAAGATGTGCAGGGGGGTGCAGATACGCAGTATTTT,CASSQDVQGGADTQYF,.,TRBJ2-3,.,TRBV14
TGCGCCAGCAGCCCTTTCCCCATTTCTAAGAACACGCAGTATTTT,CASSPFPISKNTQYF,.,TRBJ2-3,few,TRBV4-1
TGTGCCAGCAGTTTAAAGCTCAGGGGGCGTCTAAACTATGGCTACACCTTC,CASSLKLRGRLNYGYTF,TRBD1,TRBJ1-2,few,TRBV6-6
TGTGCCAGTAGTGGGACAGGGAGGATGGAAAACATTCAGTACTTC,CASSGTGRMENIQYF,TRBD1,TRBJ2-4,many,TRBV19
TGTGCCAGCAGCGTGGACACTTACGGGTGGGGTTCACCCCTCCACTTT,CASSVDTYGWGSPLHF,.,TRBJ1-6,few,TRBV7-9
TGCGCCAGCAGCATCGGGGGGCGAAAGTATGAAAAACTGTTTTTT,CASSIGGRKYEKLFF,.,TRBJ1-4,few,TRBV4-3
TGTGCCAGCAGTCCGGTTGGTGTCACCGGGGAGCTGTTTTTT,CASSPVGVTGELFF,.,TRBJ2-2,.,TRBV7-2
TGCGCCAGCAGGCTGGGAAGCGGGGAGCTGTTTTTT,CASRLGSGELFF,.,TRBJ2-2,few,TRBV5-1
TGCGCCAGCAGCCAAGGACAGGGAGATTACGAGCAGTACTTC,CASSQGQGDYEQYF,TRBD1,TRBJ2-7,many,TRBV4-3
TGTGCCAGCTCCCCCGCCAGGGAGCTAGGTGAGACCCAGTACTTC,CASSPARELGETQYF,.,TRBJ2-5,once,TRBV18
TGTGCCAGCAGTTACGATGGGGGCACTTTCCTTAACCGCTACGAGCAGTACTTC,CASSYDGGTFLNRYEQYF,.,TRBJ2-7,few,TRBV6-2/TRBV6-3
TGTGCCAGCACTCAGCCAGGGGAGGTCTATGGCTACACCTTC,CASTQPGEVYGYTF,.,TRBJ1-2,few,TRBV11-2
TGTGCCAGCAGCGTAGGGGCGGGGGGGCCCTACAATGAGCAGTTCTTC,CASSVGAGGPYNEQFF,TRBD2,TRBJ2-1,few,TRBV9
TGTGCCATCAGTTCCCCGGAAGGGTTCGATGGCTACACCTTC,CAISSPEGFDGYTF,.,TRBJ1-2,few,TRBV10-3
TGTGCCAGCAGTTACTCAGGGGGCATCTCCTACGAGCAGTACTTC,CASSYSGGISYEQYF,TRBD1,TRBJ2-7,many,TRBV6-5
TGTGCCAGCAGTTCCAGTCCCTACAATGAGCAGTTCTTC,CASSSSPYNEQFF,.,TRBJ2-1,.,TRBV28
TGTGCCAGCAGTCCTCCGGACACTTATCAGCCCCAGCATTTT,CASSPPDTYQPQHF,.,TRBJ1-5,few,TRBV2
TGCGCCAGCCGGCGGGAGGGGATCAATCAGCCCCAGCATTTT,CASRREGINQPQHF,.,TRBJ1-5,.,TRBV5-1
TGTGCCAGCAGCGAGGCGGGGGTGAAGGAGCCCCAGCATTTT,CASSEAGVKEPQHF,.,TRBJ1-5,.,TRBV9
TGTGCCATCAGGACAGGGGAATCCTACGAGCAGTACTTC,CAIRTGESYEQYF,TRBD1,TRBJ2-7,.,TRBV10-3
TGTGCCAGCAGTTCTCGGACAGGGGTCGAGACCCAGTACTTC,CASSSRTGVETQYF,TRBD1,TRBJ2-5,few,TRBV27
TGTGCCATCAGCCTAACATCCACAGATACGCAGTATTTT,CAISLTSTDTQYF,.,TRBJ2-3,.,TRBV10-3
TGCGCCAGCAGCCAAGTCCGGGGGCCAGGAGGCTACACCTTC,CASSQVRGPGGYTF,.,TRBJ1-2,.,TRBV4-1
TGTGCCAGCAGCGCCCCTCCTGGCTCCTACAATGAGCAGTTCTTC,CASSAPPGSYNEQFF,.,TRBJ2-1,.,TRBV9
TGTGCCAGCAGCAAAAGGCGGCCTGGGGGGGCCGGGGAGCTGTTTTTT,CASSKRRPGGAGELFF,.,TRBJ2-2,few,TRBV21-1
TGTGCCAGCAAACAGGGGGCCGCTAATTCACCCCTCCACTTT,CASKQGAANSPLHF,TRBD1,TRBJ1-6,.,TRBV25-1
TGTGCCAGCAGCTTAGTGGCGGCAGCGAGTTATGGCTACACCTTC,CASSLVAAASYGYTF,.,TRBJ1-2,.,TRBV7-9
TGTGCCAGCAGTTACTCCGGGTACAACGAGCAGTACTTC,CASSYSGYNEQYF,.,TRBJ2-7,.,TRBV6-2/TRBV6-3
TGTGCCAGTGGGGGGCAGCCCCAGCATTTT,CASGGQPQHF,.,TRBJ1-5,few,TRBV6-5
TGTGCCAGCAGCTCCCGGACGCAAGCTTTCTTT,CASSSRTQAFF,.,TRBJ1-1,.,TRBV11-1
TGTGCCAGCAGCGTAGCCTACAAGGCCACCGGGGAGCTGTTTTTT,CASSVAYKATGELFF,.,TRBJ2-2,few,TRBV9
TGTGCCACCAGCAGAGGGATTAGCGGGGGCAAAAACATTCAGTACTTC,CATSRGISGGKNIQYF,TRBD2,TRBJ2-4,many,TRBV15
TGTGCCAGCAGTCTGCTTCCCGGGACAGAGGGGACCGGGGAGCTGTTTTTT,CASSLLPGTEGTGELFF,TRBD1,TRBJ2-2,.,TRBV3-1
TGTGCCATCAGTGAGATAGATTACTTGGCGGGGGTCCCCAATGAGCAGTTCTTC,CAISEIDYLAGVPNEQFF,TRBD2,TRBJ2-1,few,TRBV10-3